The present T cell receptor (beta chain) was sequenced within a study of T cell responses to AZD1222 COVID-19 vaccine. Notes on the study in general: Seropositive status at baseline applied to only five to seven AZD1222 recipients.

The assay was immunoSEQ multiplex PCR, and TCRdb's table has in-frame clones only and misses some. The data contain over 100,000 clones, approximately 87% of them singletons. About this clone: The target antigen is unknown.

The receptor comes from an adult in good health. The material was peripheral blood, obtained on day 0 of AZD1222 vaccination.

The CDR3 sequence: CASGSGQGVSHTEAFF. CDR3 nucleotide sequence: TGTGCTAGTGGTTCCGGACAGGGGGTTTCTCACACTGAAGCTTTCTTT. This chain connects TRBV12-5 to TRBJ1-1, with 10 nucleotides matching TRBD1. There are 16 residues in the CDR3. V gave up 4 bases and J gave up 3 bases; unmatched junction bases: 8. Germline V gene lookup returns CDR1 LGHNT and CDR2 FRNRAP.